One sample yielded the 5 T cell receptor beta chains listed below, sequenced in a study of shared clonotypes between healthy human individuals. TCRdb's copy holds only in-frame clones and misses some; the assay was immunoSEQ multiplex PCR. This table holds about 2.4 million clones, more than 85% found once. Sample: naive CD4+ T cells from PBMCs. The subset: CD45RA+ positively selected. These receptors originate from a man in his late teens or twenties in good health. Some clones in this sample may be carry-over from other donors' samples.

The chain joins TRBV19 to TRBJ1-3, with a possible D match to TRBD1 (6 bases). V lost 2 bases and J 4 bases, leaving 12 bases between the germline ends. The germline V gene has CDR1 LNHDA and CDR2 SQIVND (reference sequence). The CDR3 contains 15 residues. CDR3: CASSIQGHQGNTIYF. The CDR3 bases are TGTGCCAGTAGTATACAGGGGCATCAAGGAAACACCATATATTTT.

The genes are TRBV7-2 and TRBJ2-7, with a possible D match to TRBD2 (5 bases). CDR3 length equals 13 residues. Germline CDR1 and CDR2: SGHTA and FQGNSA. V lost 1 base, J lost 7 bases, and 11 bases lay in between. CDR3 nucleotide sequence: TGTGCCAGCAGCTTAGGTGGCGGGTTGGAGCAGTACTTC. Its translation: CASSLGGGLEQYF. Variable domain in full (rest from reference TRBV7-2 and TRBJ2-7): GAGVSQSPSNKVTEKGKDVELRCDPISGHTALYWYRQSLGQGLEFLIYFQGNSAPDKSGLPSDRFSAERTGGSVSTLTIQRTQQEDSAVYLCASSLGGGLEQYFGPGTRLTVT.

The chain couples TRBV5-1 to TRBJ2-7; D may be TRBD2 (5 bases). V was cut by 1 base and J by 7 bases, with 12 bases left in between. This CDR3 contains 13 residues. Germline V gene lookup returns CDR1 SGHRS and CDR2 YFSETQ. In nucleotides, the CDR3 is TGCGCCAGCAGCTTGAGTGGGAGATCGGAGCAGTACTTC. Its translation: CASSLSGRSEQYF.

The V call is TRBV18, the J call TRBJ2-1; D is uncertain. The V and J ends lost 4 bases and 5 bases respectively, with 6 bases between them. The CDR3 runs to 12 residues. CDR1 KGHSH and CDR2 LQKENI come from the germline V gene. As DNA, the CDR3 is TGTGCCAGCTCACGCGCGGACAATGAGCAGTTCTTC. It is translated as CASSRADNEQFF.

The V call is TRBV5-1, the J call TRBJ1-2, with D possibly being TRBD1 (5 bases). V lost 4 bases to trimming and J lost 7 bases, with 17 bases between them. The CDR3 is 14 residues long. Germline values: CDR1 SGHRS, CDR2 YFSETQ. The CDR3 nucleotides read TGCGCCAGCAGCCCGCAGGGACCGGTAACTGGCTACACCTTC. This sequence encodes CASSPQGPVTGYTF. Complete variable domain (other parts from reference TRBV5-1 and TRBJ1-2): KAGVTQTPRYLIKTRGQQVTLSCSPISGHRSVSWYQQTPGQGLQFLFEYFSETQRNKGNFPGRFSGRQFSNSRSEMNVSTLELGDSALYLCASSPQGPVTGYTFGSGTRLTVV.